The following is a T cell receptor (beta chain) sequence with its context. Its antigen is still unknown. TCRdb's table, derived via immunoSEQ multiplex PCR, lists solely in-frame clones and lacks some. The sample includes 600,000 to 750,000 clones, 55% to 75% of them seen just once. The V gene end was trimmed by 3 bases and the J gene end by 3 bases; junction bases not matched to a gene: 7. The CDR3 totals 16 residues. CDR1 and CDR2 from the germline V gene are SGHRS and YFSETQ. Donors, healthy HIV-negative adults, lacked recent acute infections or vaccinations. This specimen belongs to a study of shared clonotypes between healthy human individuals. Study-wide results and caveats: Some clonotypes were shared by all four sorted-subset donors, while others were not shared. The non-shared ones had lower generation probabilities than the shared ones. Memory subsets generally showed smaller estimated richness than naive subsets did.

Sequencing used memory CD4+ T cells sorted from blood. Sample subset: CD45RA-negative fraction. The chain recombines TRBV5-1 with TRBJ2-7; 12 nucleotides align to TRBD2. The receptor comes from a woman aged 25 to 39 in good health. CDR3 loop: CASSWLTSGSRYEQYF. CDR3 DNA: TGCGCCAGCAGCTGGCTGACTAGCGGGAGCCGCTACGAGCAGTACTTC.